The 30 T cell receptor beta chains below were found in one sample sequenced in a study of blood T cell repertoires in COVID-19. Assay used: immunoSEQ multiplex PCR; TCRdb lists only in-frame clones, some missing. In the table there are about 74,000 clones, almost 90% of which are singletons. The sequencing input was peripheral blood. These receptors came from a woman older than 75 with acute or convalescent COVID-19.

The rearrangement uses TRBV6-1 and TRBJ1-2, with D maybe TRBD1 (5 bases). V was cut by 1 base and J by 4 bases, with 13 bases left in between. Germline loops: CDR1 MNHNS, CDR2 SASEGT. CDR3 length: 15 residues. CDR3 sequence (DNA): TGTGCCAGCAGTGAAGGGCGGGGCAGGGCCTATGGCTACACCTTC. Translating it yields CASSEGRGRAYGYTF.

This clone was found once. The chain combines TRBV7-2 with TRBJ2-2; perhaps TRBD1 as D (5 bases). The germline V gene encodes CDR1 SGHTA and CDR2 FQGNSA. This CDR3 is built from 15 residues. Between the trimmed V and J ends, which lost 5 bases and 7 bases, there was a span of 17 bases. In DNA, the CDR3 is TGTGCCAGCAGCCCAAGGGGCAGCTCACACGGGGAGCTGTTTTTT. It specifies CASSPRGSSHGELFF.

V is TRBV25-1 and J is TRBJ2-3; the D gene is possibly TRBD2 (6 bases). V gave up 6 bases and J gave up 1 base, with 11 bases separating them. Germline CDR1 is MGHDK and CDR2 is SYGVNS. This CDR3 is 14 amino acids long. Written as DNA, the CDR3 is TGTGCCAGCAGCGAGGGCGGGGGCACAGATACGCAGTATTTT. Translation gives CASSEGGGTDTQYF.

The chain joins TRBV3-1 (or the pseudogene TRBV3-2) to TRBJ1-5, with D tentatively TRBD1 (6 bases). The CDR3 contains 17 residues. Trimming cost V 4 bases and J 1 base, with 17 bases left between them. Germline CDR1 is LGHDT and CDR2 is YNNKEL (reference sequence). CDR3 DNA sequence: TGTGCCAGCAGCCCCCGACAGGCCCAAGGGAGCAATCAGCCCCAGCATTTT. It translates to CASSPRQAQGSNQPQHF.

The chain couples TRBV7-8 to TRBJ1-1, with TRBD1 as a possible D gene (5 bases). V was pared by 7 bases and J by 3 bases, with 18 bases between. Per the germline V gene, CDR1 is SGHVS and CDR2 is FQNEAQ. The CDR3 is 15 amino acids. CDR3 nucleotides: TGTGCCAGCACCCTACACAGGCCGGGGGACACTGAAGCTTTCTTT. This sequence encodes CASTLHRPGDTEAFF.

This clone was seen only once. The V and J genes are TRBV7-2 and TRBJ1-2; the D is unclear. The CDR3 sequence is 13 residues long. V lost 3 bases to trimming and J lost 8 bases, with 13 bases between them. Germline V gene data show CDR1 as SGHTA and CDR2 as FQGNSA. The CDR3 protein is CASSFEAPRGYTF. For the CDR3, the DNA is TGTGCCAGCAGCTTTGAGGCGCCGAGAGGCTACACCTTC.

The rearrangement joins TRBV18 to TRBJ2-3; no reliable D call. CDR1 and CDR2 from the germline V gene are KGHSH and LQKENI. CDR3 size: 21 residues. Between the trimmed V and J ends, which lost 1 base and 1 base, there was a span of 27 bases. CDR3 loop: CASSPQSPRANDLSGTDTQYF. CDR3 in DNA: TGTGCCAGCTCACCACAGTCCCCGCGAGCGAACGATCTATCGGGCACAGATACGCAGTATTTT.

CDR3 nucleotides: TGTGCCAGCAGCAAAATAAGGGGGCCCGGCCATATCGGACGCGCTGGCTACACCTTC. Translating it yields CASSKIRGPGHIGRAGYTF. The genes are TRBV7-9 and TRBJ1-2; 7 bases are shared with TRBD1. The germline V gene encodes CDR1 SEHNR and CDR2 FQNEAQ (reference sequence). The CDR3 is made up of 19 amino acids. The V gene end was trimmed by 5 bases and the J gene end by 7 bases; junction bases not matched to a gene: 25.

The chain uses TRBV30 and TRBJ2-7; 9 bases align to TRBD1. Germline V lookup: CDR1 GTSNPN, CDR2 SVGIG (reference sequence). J was trimmed by 5 bases and V by 1 base; bases with no gene match: 3. This CDR3 contains 13 residues. DNA of the CDR3: TGTGCCTGGAGTGGGACAGGGGTCAACGAGCAGTACTTC. Translation gives CAWSGTGVNEQYF.

As concerns this clone: A junction end diverges from the germline sequence, so it may reflect a read error. The rearrangement joins TRBV7-7 to TRBJ2-5; 7 nucleotides line up with TRBD2. CDR3 size: 15 residues. Germline V gives CDR1 SSHAT, CDR2 FNYEAQ (reference sequence). The CDR3 region is CASSLNAGVGGTQYF. The CDR3 DNA is TGTGCTAGCAGCTTAAACGCGGGGGTTGGAGGGACCCAGTACTTC.

The V call is TRBV5-1, the J call TRBJ2-7; 8 positions agree with TRBD1. The CDR3 is 15 amino acids. Unmatched junction bases numbered 6, after V lost 0 bases and J lost 4 bases. Germline V gene data show CDR1 as SGHRS and CDR2 as YFSETQ. CDR3: CASSLEGQGFYEQYF. For the CDR3, the DNA is TGCGCCAGCAGCTTGGAAGGACAGGGTTTTTACGAGCAGTACTTC.

The gene calls are TRBV10-3 and TRBJ2-3; perhaps TRBD1 as D (8 bases). This CDR3 comprises 16 residues. The V and J ends lost 4 bases and 3 bases respectively, with 17 bases between them. The V gene's germline CDR1 is ENHRY and CDR2 SYGVKD. CDR3 amino acids: CAISARTGRETDTQYF. For the CDR3, the DNA is TGTGCCATCAGTGCCAGGACAGGGAGGGAGACAGATACGCAGTATTTT.

This rearrangement joins TRBV21-1 to TRBJ2-7; the D call in the table, TRBD2, was not verified against the DNA. TRBV21-1 is described as a pseudogene. The CDR3 is 16 amino acids. The CDR3 loop is CASSKVLLAGIYEQYF. The CDR3 DNA reads as TGTGCCAGCAGCAAAGTGTTGCTAGCGGGAATCTACGAGCAGTACTTC.

CDR3 sequence: CASSSSSRRPNTEAFF. The DNA of the CDR3 is TGCGCCAGCAGCTCCTCTAGTAGGAGGCCGAACACTGAAGCTTTCTTT. The chain carries TRBV5-1 and TRBJ1-1; unclear D gene. Germline assignment: CDR1 SGHRS and CDR2 YFSETQ. Trimming shortened V by 3 bases and J by 1 base, and 16 bases separated the two germline ends. The CDR3 has 16 amino acids.

The V gene is TRBV12-5, the J gene TRBJ2-1; D might be TRBD1 (5 bases). The CDR3 length is 17 residues. Trimming left V 0 bases short and J 4 bases short, with 16 bases between. Germline CDR1 LGHNT, CDR2 FRNRAP. The CDR3 protein is CASGLVLLTGTYNEQFF. The CDR3 DNA reads as TGTGCTAGTGGTTTGGTACTCCTCACAGGTACTTACAATGAGCAGTTCTTC. The entire variable domain, with the rest obtained from reference TRBV12-5 and TRBJ2-1, is as follows: DARVTQTPRHKVTEMGQEVTMRCQPILGHNTVFWYRQTMMQGLELLAYFRNRAPLDDSGMPKDRFSAEMPDATLATLKIQPSEPRDSAVYFCASGLVLLTGTYNEQFFGPGTRLTVL.

This sequence joins TRBV5-6 and TRBJ2-2; unclear D gene. This CDR3 contains 15 residues. V lost 0 bases, J lost 2 bases, and 8 bases lay in between. Germline V gene lookup returns CDR1 SGHDT and CDR2 YYEEEE. The CDR3 bases are TGTGCCAGCAGCTTGGGCCAGATTAACACCGGGGAGCTGTTTTTT. Amino acid sequence: CASSLGQINTGELFF.

The chain employs TRBV2 and TRBJ2-5; 7 bases align to TRBD1. CDR3 length: 12 residues. V lost 6 bases to trimming and J lost 5 bases; unmatched junction nucleotides: 3. Germline V CDR1 and CDR2: SNHLY, FYNNEI. The CDR3 region has the DNA TGTGCCAGCAGCGAGGGGGCGGAGACCCAGTACTTC. It codes for CASSEGAETQYF.

This clone showed up just once. The CDR3 here is CASSLELADTGELFF. The DNA of the CDR3 is TGCGCCAGCAGCTTGGAACTAGCGGACACCGGGGAGCTGTTTTTT. The chain carries TRBV5-1 and TRBJ2-2; 8 bases align to TRBD2. V was clipped by 0 bases and J by 3 bases; unmatched bases: 1. Germline V gene data show CDR1 as SGHRS and CDR2 as YFSETQ. CDR3 size: 15 residues.

The rearrangement links TRBV19 to TRBJ2-6; the D gene is possibly TRBD1 (5 bases). Deletions cut 4 bases from V and 0 bases from J, with 10 bases between. The V gene's germline CDR1 is LNHDA and CDR2 SQIVND (reference sequence). The length of the CDR3 is 16 residues. The CDR3 loop is CASSSPGISGANVLTF. Here the CDR3 DNA reads TGTGCCAGTAGTAGCCCAGGGATCTCTGGGGCCAACGTCCTGACTTTC.

V and J are TRBV7-9 and TRBJ2-3; no definite D call. Germline-derived CDR1 and CDR2 are SEHNR and FQNEAQ (reference sequence). The ends were cut back, 4 bases at V and 1 base at J, with 12 bases in the middle. The CDR3 contains 15 residues. CDR3 loop: CASSSPSRGTDTQYF. The DNA of the CDR3 is TGTGCCAGCAGCTCTCCCAGTCGTGGCACAGATACGCAGTATTTT.

V usage is TRBV7-2 and J usage is TRBJ1-1; possibly TRBD1 for D (5 bases). V was clipped by 8 bases and J by 2 bases, with 12 bases between them. In germline, CDR1 is SGHTA, CDR2 FQGNSA. CDR3 size: 13 residues. This chain's CDR3 is CASERTRNTEAFF. CDR3 nucleotides: TGTGCCAGCGAGAGGACAAGAAACACTGAAGCTTTCTTT.

The chain joins TRBV14 to TRBJ1-1; the match to TRBD1 covers 7 bases. The CDR3 has 16 residues. Germline assignment: CDR1 SGHDN and CDR2 FVKESK. J was trimmed by 0 bases and V by 0 bases; bases with no gene match: 4. Here the CDR3 reads CASSQDHGQVNTEAFF. Here the CDR3 DNA reads TGTGCCAGCAGCCAAGATCACGGACAGGTGAACACTGAAGCTTTCTTT. Full variable domain (remainder filled in from reference TRBV14 and TRBJ1-1): EAGVTQFPSHSVIEKGQTVTLRCDPISGHDNLYWYRRVMGKEIKFLLHFVKESKQDESGMPNNRFLAERTGGTYSTLKVQPAELEDSGVYFCASSQDHGQVNTEAFFGQGTRLTVV.

The chain has TRBV10-3 and TRBJ1-2; no clear D. Germline CDR1 reads ENHRY; CDR2 reads SYGVKD. Trimming shortened V by 3 bases and J by 4 bases, and 9 bases separated the two germline ends. This CDR3 has 13 residues. CDR3 sequence reads: CAISDRGIYGYTF. The CDR3 bases are TGTGCCATCAGTGATCGGGGAATCTATGGCTACACCTTC.

To note about this clone: At one boundary the junction diverges from the germline segment, which might be a read error. V usage is TRBV19 and J usage is TRBJ2-1, with a tentative D call TRBD2 (5 bases). The CDR3 contains 12 residues. Germline V gives CDR1 LNHDA, CDR2 SQIVND (reference sequence). This CDR3 reads CASSFLAGERIF. The DNA of the CDR3 is TGTGCCAGTAGCTTTCTAGCAGGCGAGAGGATCTTC. The full variable domain, completed using reference TRBV19 and TRBJ2-1, is DGGITQSPKYLFRKEGQNVTLSCEQNLNHDAMYWYRQDPGQGLRLIYYSQIVNDFQKGDIAEGYSVSREKKESFPLTVTSAQKNPTAFYLCASSFLAGERIFGPGTRLTVL.

The count of this clone is one. The chain couples TRBV5-4 to TRBJ1-2; maybe TRBD1 (5 bases). CDR3 length: 15 residues. V shed 4 bases and J shed 5 bases, with 18 bases lying between them. Germline CDR1 and CDR2: SGHNT and YYREEE (reference sequence). The CDR3 coding sequence is TGTGCCAGCAGCCGTGCACAGGAGCTAGTATATGGCTACACCTTC. Encoded protein: CASSRAQELVYGYTF.

This chain connects TRBV19 to TRBJ2-3; D might be TRBD2 (5 bases). The V gene's germline CDR1 is LNHDA and CDR2 SQIVND (reference sequence). The CDR3 has 15 residues. Trimming cost V 3 bases and J 6 bases, with 16 bases left between them. This chain's CDR3 is CASSITGSRKDTQYF. CDR3 bases: TGTGCCAGTAGTATCACGGGGTCGAGAAAGGATACGCAGTATTTT.

The CDR3 is CASRSSGNNEQFF. CDR3 bases: TGTGCCAGCAGATCTAGCGGAAACAATGAGCAGTTCTTC. The V and J genes are TRBV6-6 and TRBJ2-1; 7 nucleotides match TRBD2. V lost 6 bases, J lost 5 bases, and 4 bases stayed unmatched. This CDR3 contains 13 residues. CDR1 MNHNY and CDR2 SVGAGI come from the germline V gene (reference sequence).

The genes are TRBV7-2 and TRBJ2-5; D is possibly TRBD1 (6 bases). Germline CDR1 and CDR2: SGHTA and FQGNSA. The CDR3 runs to 15 residues. The germline V and J ends were trimmed by 5 bases and 2 bases, with 15 bases remaining between them. CDR3 DNA sequence: TGTGCCAGCAGCCCATGGACAGCTTTTCAAGAGACCCAGTACTTC. This gives the protein CASSPWTAFQETQYF.

The J gene is TRBJ1-2, the V gene TRBV6-1, with a weak D call TRBD1 (5 bases). V lost 1 base and J lost 1, with 13 bases in between. This CDR3 contains 16 residues. Per germline, CDR1 MNHNS and CDR2 SASEGT. The CDR3 sequence: CASSEGATANNYGYTF. The CDR3 DNA reads TGTGCCAGCAGTGAAGGGGCGACAGCTAATAACTATGGCTACACCTTC.

The chain uses TRBV9 and TRBJ1-2; a possible D gene is TRBD1 (6 bases). The germline V gene has CDR1 SGDLS and CDR2 YYNGEE. There are 18 residues in the CDR3. V shed 4 bases and J shed 2 bases, with 24 bases lying between them. The CDR3 sequence: CASSKFATAGGGNYGYTF. CDR3 DNA sequence: TGTGCCAGCAGCAAATTCGCGACAGCCGGGGGGGGCAACTATGGCTACACCTTC.